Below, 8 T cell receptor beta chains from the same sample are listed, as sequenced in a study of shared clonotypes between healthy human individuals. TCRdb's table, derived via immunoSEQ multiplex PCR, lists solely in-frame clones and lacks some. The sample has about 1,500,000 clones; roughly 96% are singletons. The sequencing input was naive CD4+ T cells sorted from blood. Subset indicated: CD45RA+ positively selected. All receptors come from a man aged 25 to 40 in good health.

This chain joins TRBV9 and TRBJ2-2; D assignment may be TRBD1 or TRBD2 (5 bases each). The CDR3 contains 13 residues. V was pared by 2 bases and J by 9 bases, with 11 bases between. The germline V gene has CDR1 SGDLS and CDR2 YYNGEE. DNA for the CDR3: TGTGCCAGCAGCGTTTACGGGGCCCGGGAGCTGTTTTTT. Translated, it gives CASSVYGARELFF. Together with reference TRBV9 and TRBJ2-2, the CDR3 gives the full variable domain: DSGVTQTPKHLITATGQRVTLRCSPRSGDLSVYWYQQSLDQGLQFLIQYYNGEERAKGNILERFSAQQFPDLHSELNLSSLELGDSALYFCASSVYGARELFFGEGSRLTVL.

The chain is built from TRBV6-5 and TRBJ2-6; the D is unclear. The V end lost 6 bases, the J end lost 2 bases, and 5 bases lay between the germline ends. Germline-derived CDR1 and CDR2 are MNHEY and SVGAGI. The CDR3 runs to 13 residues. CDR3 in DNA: TGTGCCAGCAGGGTGCCTGGGGCCAACGTCCTGACTTTC. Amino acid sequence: CASRVPGANVLTF.

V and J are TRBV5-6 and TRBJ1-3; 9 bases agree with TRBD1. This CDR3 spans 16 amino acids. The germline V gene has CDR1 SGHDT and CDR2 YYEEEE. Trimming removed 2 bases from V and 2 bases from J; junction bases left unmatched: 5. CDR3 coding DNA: TGTGCCAGCAGCTTAACAGGGGGCGCTACTGGAAACACCATATATTTT. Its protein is CASSLTGGATGNTIYF.

The CDR3 region is CASSSGLADPEQYF. The CDR3 DNA sequence: TGCGCCAGCAGCTCTGGACTAGCGGACCCCGAGCAGTACTTC. This rearrangement joins TRBV5-1 to TRBJ2-7, with 10 bases that match TRBD2. CDR3 length: 14 amino acids. J gave up 6 bases and V 3 bases, and 6 bases lay outside the gene matches. Germline CDR1 SGHRS, CDR2 YFSETQ.

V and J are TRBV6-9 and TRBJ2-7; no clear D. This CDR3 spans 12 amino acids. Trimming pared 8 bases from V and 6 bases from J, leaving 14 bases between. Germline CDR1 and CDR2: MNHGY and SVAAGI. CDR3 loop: CASFDFRTEQYF. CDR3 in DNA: TGTGCCAGCTTCGACTTTCGGACCGAGCAGTACTTC.

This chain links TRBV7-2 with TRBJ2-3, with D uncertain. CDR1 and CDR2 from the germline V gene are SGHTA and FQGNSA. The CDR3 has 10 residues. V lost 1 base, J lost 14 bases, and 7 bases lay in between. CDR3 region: CASSLGRLYF. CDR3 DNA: TGTGCCAGCAGCTTAGGCAGGTTGTATTTT.

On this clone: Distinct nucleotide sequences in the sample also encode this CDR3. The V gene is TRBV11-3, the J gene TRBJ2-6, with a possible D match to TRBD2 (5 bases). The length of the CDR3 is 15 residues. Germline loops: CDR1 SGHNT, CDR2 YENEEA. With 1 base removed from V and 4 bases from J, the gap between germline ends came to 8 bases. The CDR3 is CASSLGGSGANVLTF. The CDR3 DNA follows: TGTGCCAGCAGCTTAGGAGGGTCCGGGGCCAACGTCCTGACTTTC.

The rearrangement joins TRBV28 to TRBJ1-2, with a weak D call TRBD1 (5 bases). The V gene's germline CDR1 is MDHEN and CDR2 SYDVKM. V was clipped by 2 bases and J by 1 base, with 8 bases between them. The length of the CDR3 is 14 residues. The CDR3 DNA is TGTGCCAGCAGTTTAATGACAGATAACTATGGCTACACCTTC. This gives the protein CASSLMTDNYGYTF.